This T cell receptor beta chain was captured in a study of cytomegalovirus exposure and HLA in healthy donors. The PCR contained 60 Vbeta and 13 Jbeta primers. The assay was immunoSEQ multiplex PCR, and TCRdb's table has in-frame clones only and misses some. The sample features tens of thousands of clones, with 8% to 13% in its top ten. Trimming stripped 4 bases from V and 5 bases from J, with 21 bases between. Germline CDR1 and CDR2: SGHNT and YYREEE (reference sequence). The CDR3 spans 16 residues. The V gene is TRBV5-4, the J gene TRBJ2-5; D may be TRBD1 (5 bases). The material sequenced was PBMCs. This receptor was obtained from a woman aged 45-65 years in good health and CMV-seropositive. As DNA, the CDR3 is TGTGCCAGCAGCCCACCCCCGGCAGGGCAGAGGGAGACCCAGTACTTC. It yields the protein CASSPPPAGQRETQYF.